This T cell receptor beta chain was obtained from a study of T cells in Graves' hyperthyroidism and ophthalmopathy. Template material for amplifying TCR beta CDR3 regions consisted of RNA transcripts. A set of HTBI primers served as the primers for a first-round RT-PCR of the TCR CDR3. In TCRdb, the multiplex PCR reads were re-called with MiXCR into one record per CDR3 protein. The data contain about 350,000 distinct CDR3 sequences, approximately 14% of them singletons. V gave up 6 bases and J gave up 1 base; unmatched junction bases: 10. This CDR3 spans 17 amino acids. Germline CDR1 DFQATT, CDR2 SNEGSKA (reference sequence). At least ten counts were recorded for this clonotype.

The chain has TRBV20-1 and TRBJ2-3, with 13 nucleotides matching TRBD2. Sequencing was carried out using blood. The receptor comes from a woman aged 40 to 50 with Graves' ophthalmopathy. This chain's CDR3 is CSAAGRGLAGGTDTQYF. The CDR3 DNA reads TGCAGTGCGGCAGGACGAGGACTAGCGGGGGGCACAGATACGCAGTATTTT.